A selection of T cell receptor beta chains follows, all from one sample in a study of shared clonotypes between healthy human individuals. Repertoires were generated with immunoSEQ multiplex PCR, while TCRdb's copy carries only in-frame clones and drops some. Here the sample spans roughly 320,000 clones, about nine tenths being singletons. Material for sequencing was memory CD8+ T cells sorted from blood. The receptors stem from a man younger than 35 in good health. Both conserved end residues are part of each CDR3. Each record gives: V gene, clone size, CDR3 protein. Size is omitted from some rows. Given values are once, few, many or a class for expanded clones.

v_call: TRBV5-6; clone_size: NA; cdr3_aa: CASSLDETGVPDTQYF
v_call: TRBV4-1; clone_size: once; cdr3_aa: CASSQEFGGNTEAFF
v_call: TRBV19; clone_size: NA; cdr3_aa: CASTLGNLLAFF
v_call: TRBV19; clone_size: NA; cdr3_aa: CASSLSSEGPGYGYTF
v_call: TRBV28; clone_size: few; cdr3_aa: CAINRPGEGYTEAFF
v_call: TRBV6-5; clone_size: NA; cdr3_aa: CASSYPGTAQPQHF
v_call: TRBV27; clone_size: once; cdr3_aa: CASLGGGTYNEQFF
v_call: TRBV30; clone_size: NA; cdr3_aa: CAWSAGSSSYNSPLHF
v_call: TRBV4-3; clone_size: NA; cdr3_aa: CASSQEDMIAGGNYEQYF
v_call: TRBV29-1; clone_size: few; cdr3_aa: CSVEIPPSFQETQYF
v_call: TRBV27; clone_size: NA; cdr3_aa: CASSFGSNYEQYF
v_call: TRBV7-8; clone_size: NA; cdr3_aa: CASSLEYFGYYSPNYGYTF
v_call: TRBV7-9; clone_size: NA; cdr3_aa: CASSLDWDEQYF
v_call: TRBV12-2; clone_size: NA; cdr3_aa: CASRLGKSAGELQDEQYF
v_call: TRBV5-6; clone_size: NA; cdr3_aa: CASSYSTSGRYNEQFF
v_call: TRBV11-2; clone_size: NA; cdr3_aa: CASSLAAGKSYEQYF
v_call: TRBV7-8; clone_size: NA; cdr3_aa: CASSLFSGGDREKLFF
v_call: TRBV9; clone_size: once; cdr3_aa: CASSATGGLNQPQHF
v_call: TRBV9; clone_size: NA; cdr3_aa: CASSVGLAGGPGEETQYF
v_call: TRBV30; clone_size: NA; cdr3_aa: CAWCRTGGPQETQYF
v_call: TRBV7-9; clone_size: NA; cdr3_aa: CASSARDRGDNQPQHF
v_call: TRBV5-4; clone_size: NA; cdr3_aa: CASSYLAGLDTQYF
v_call: TRBV9; clone_size: NA; cdr3_aa: CASAFGGNTEAFF
v_call: TRBV7-9; clone_size: NA; cdr3_aa: CASSPPDGANTGELFF
v_call: TRBV10-3; clone_size: NA; cdr3_aa: CAILRGTEAFF
v_call: TRBV11-2; clone_size: NA; cdr3_aa: CASSLVRRYGYTF
v_call: TRBV5-1; clone_size: NA; cdr3_aa: CASSLFPTGTYNHHYGYTF
v_call: TRBV10-2; clone_size: NA; cdr3_aa: CASRGGTDTQYF
v_call: TRBV6-1; clone_size: NA; cdr3_aa: CASSEETSSSYEQYF
v_call: TRBV2; clone_size: NA; cdr3_aa: CASSGERGTDTQYF
v_call: TRBV6-5; clone_size: NA; cdr3_aa: CASSYGSARQGAEAFF
v_call: TRBV4-3; clone_size: many; cdr3_aa: CASSQGMGGATDTQYF
v_call: TRBV19; clone_size: NA; cdr3_aa: CASSVLADYEQYF
v_call: TRBV5-1; clone_size: NA; cdr3_aa: CASSLAGLPSYNEQFF
v_call: TRBV28; clone_size: NA; cdr3_aa: CASSFSPYEQYF
v_call: TRBV9; clone_size: NA; cdr3_aa: CASSAPRGAPLTGELFF
v_call: TRBV5-6; clone_size: NA; cdr3_aa: CASSFCAEPFHEQYF
v_call: TRBV7-9; clone_size: NA; cdr3_aa: CASSLGQGGSYEQYF
v_call: TRBV27; clone_size: NA; cdr3_aa: CASSLLSDNEKLFF
v_call: TRBV29-1; clone_size: medium-sized; cdr3_aa: CSVPKSGLSYNEQFF
v_call: TRBV7-9; clone_size: NA; cdr3_aa: CASSRGESPGETQYF
v_call: TRBV28; clone_size: NA; cdr3_aa: CASRSAGGLRNEQFF
v_call: TRBV29-1; clone_size: NA; cdr3_aa: CSVYRENTDTQYF
v_call: TRBV15; clone_size: NA; cdr3_aa: CATSRGGTLDEQFF
v_call: TRBV27; clone_size: NA; cdr3_aa: CASSSRTVGETQYF
v_call: TRBV6-5; clone_size: NA; cdr3_aa: CASAEATSGSSEQYF
v_call: TRBV5-6; clone_size: NA; cdr3_aa: CASSTETSALGYEQYF
v_call: TRBV7-6; clone_size: NA; cdr3_aa: CASSLSRVHEQYF
v_call: TRBV7-2; clone_size: NA; cdr3_aa: CASSYKGGGYTEAFF
v_call: TRBV29-1; clone_size: NA; cdr3_aa: CSAPGTGNTEAFF
v_call: TRBV5-1; clone_size: NA; cdr3_aa: CASSLRQGDTEAFF
v_call: TRBV7-6; clone_size: NA; cdr3_aa: CASSPLRYNEQFF
v_call: TRBV27; clone_size: NA; cdr3_aa: CASSFGRTGELFF
v_call: TRBV27; clone_size: NA; cdr3_aa: CASSFGPINQPQHF